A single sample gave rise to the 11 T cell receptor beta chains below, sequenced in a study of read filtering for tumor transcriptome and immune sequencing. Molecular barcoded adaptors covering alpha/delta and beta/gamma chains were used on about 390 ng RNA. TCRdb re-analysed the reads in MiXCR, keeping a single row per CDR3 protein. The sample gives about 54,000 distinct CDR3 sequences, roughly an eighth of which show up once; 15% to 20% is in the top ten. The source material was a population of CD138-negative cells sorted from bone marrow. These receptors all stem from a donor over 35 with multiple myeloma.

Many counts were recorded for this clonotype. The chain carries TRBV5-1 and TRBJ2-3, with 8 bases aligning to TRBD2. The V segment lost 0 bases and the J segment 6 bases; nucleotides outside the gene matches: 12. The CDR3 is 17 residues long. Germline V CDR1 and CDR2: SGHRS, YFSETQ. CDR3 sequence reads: CASSLAQRGPPRDTQYF. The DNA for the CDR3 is TGCGCCAGCAGCTTGGCCCAGCGGGGGCCCCCGCGGGATACGCAGTATTTT.

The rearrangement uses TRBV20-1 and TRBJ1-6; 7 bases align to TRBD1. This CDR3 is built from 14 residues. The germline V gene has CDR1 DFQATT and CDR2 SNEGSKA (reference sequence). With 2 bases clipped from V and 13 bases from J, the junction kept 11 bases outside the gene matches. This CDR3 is CSARSTGVPSPLHF. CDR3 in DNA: TGCAGTGCTAGAAGCACAGGGGTACCTTCGCCCCTCCACTTT.

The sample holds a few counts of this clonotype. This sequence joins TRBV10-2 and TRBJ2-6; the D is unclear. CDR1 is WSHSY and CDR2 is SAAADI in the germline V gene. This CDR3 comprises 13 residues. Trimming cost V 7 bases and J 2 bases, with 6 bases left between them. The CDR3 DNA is TGCGCCAGCACTTGGACTGGGGCCAACGTCCTGACTTTC. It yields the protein CASTWTGANVLTF.

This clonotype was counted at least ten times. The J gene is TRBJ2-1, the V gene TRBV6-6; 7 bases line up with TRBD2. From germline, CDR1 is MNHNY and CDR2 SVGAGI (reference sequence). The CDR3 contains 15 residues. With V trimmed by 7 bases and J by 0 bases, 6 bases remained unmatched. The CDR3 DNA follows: TGTGCCAGCATGGGGGGGGGGAGCTCCTACAATGAGCAGTTCTTC. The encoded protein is CASMGGGSSYNEQFF.

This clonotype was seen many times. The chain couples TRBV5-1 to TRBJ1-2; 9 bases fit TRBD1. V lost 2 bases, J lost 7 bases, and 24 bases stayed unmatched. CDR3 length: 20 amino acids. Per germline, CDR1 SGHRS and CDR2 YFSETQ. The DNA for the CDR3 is TGCGCCAGCAGCTTCACGGACAGGGGCACCACCGTTCCCCAATACTTTGGCTACACCTTC. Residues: CASSFTDRGTTVPQYFGYTF. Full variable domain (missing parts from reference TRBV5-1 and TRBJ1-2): KAGVTQTPRYLIKTRGQQVTLSCSPISGHRSVSWYQQTPGQGLQFLFEYFSETQRNKGNFPGRFSGRQFSNSRSEMNVSTLELGDSALYLCASSFTDRGTTVPQYFGYTFGSGTRLTVV.

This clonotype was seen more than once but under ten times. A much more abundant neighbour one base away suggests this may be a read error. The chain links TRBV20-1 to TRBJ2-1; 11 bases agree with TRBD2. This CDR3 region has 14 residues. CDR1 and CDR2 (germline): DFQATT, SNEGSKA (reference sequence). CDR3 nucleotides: TGCAGGGGGGTAGCGGGGGGGCTTATGAATGGGCAGTTCTTC. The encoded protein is CRGVAGGLMNGQFF.

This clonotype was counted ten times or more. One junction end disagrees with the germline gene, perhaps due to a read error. CDR3 bases: TGTGCCAGCAGCCCCCGGGACGGACCCAATGAGCAATTCTTC. Translated: CASSPRDGPNEQFF. The genes are TRBV5-6 and TRBJ2-1, with D perhaps being TRBD1 or TRBD2 (5 bases each). The length of the CDR3 is 14 residues. Germline V lookup: CDR1 SGHDT, CDR2 YYEEEE. Full variable domain (rest looked up from reference TRBV5-6 and TRBJ2-1): DAGVTQSPTHLIKTRGQQVTLRCSPKSGHDTVSWYQQALGQGPQFIFQYYEEEERQRGNFPDRFSGHQFPNYSSELNVNALLLGDSALYLCASSPRDGPNEQFFGPGTRLTVL.

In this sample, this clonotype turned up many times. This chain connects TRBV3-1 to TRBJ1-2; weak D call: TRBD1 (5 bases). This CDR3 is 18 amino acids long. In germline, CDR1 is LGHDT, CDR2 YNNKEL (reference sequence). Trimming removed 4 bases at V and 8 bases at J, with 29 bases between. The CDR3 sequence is CASSPNPYGTASIGGYTF. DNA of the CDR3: TGTGCCAGCAGCCCGAACCCTTACGGGACGGCCTCTATAGGCGGCTACACCTTC.

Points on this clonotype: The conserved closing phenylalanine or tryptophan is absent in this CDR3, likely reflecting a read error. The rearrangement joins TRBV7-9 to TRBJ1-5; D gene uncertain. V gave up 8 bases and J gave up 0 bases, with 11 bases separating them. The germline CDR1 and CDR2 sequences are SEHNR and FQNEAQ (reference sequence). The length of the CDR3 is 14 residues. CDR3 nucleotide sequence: TGTGCCAGCGGCCCAAACCATAGCAATCAGCCCCAGCATTCT. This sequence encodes CASGPNHSNQPQHS.

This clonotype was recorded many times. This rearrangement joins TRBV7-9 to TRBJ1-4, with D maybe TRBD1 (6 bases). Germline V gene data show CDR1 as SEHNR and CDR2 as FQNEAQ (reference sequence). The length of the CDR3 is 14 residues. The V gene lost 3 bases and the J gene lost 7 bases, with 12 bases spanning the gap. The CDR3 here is CASSFGRGGEKLFF. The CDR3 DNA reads TGTGCCAGCAGCTTCGGCAGGGGAGGTGAAAAACTGTTTTTT.

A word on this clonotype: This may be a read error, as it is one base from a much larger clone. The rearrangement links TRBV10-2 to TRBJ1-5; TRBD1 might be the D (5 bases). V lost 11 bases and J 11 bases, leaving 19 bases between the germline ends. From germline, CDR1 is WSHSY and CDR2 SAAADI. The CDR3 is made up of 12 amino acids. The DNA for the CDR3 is TGCGCCGGCCAAGAAGGGGTCGGGACCCAGCATTTT. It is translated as CAGQEGVGTQHF.